Below, 18 T cell receptor beta chains from the same sample are listed, as sequenced in a study of blood T cell repertoires in COVID-19. Repertoires were generated with immunoSEQ multiplex PCR, while TCRdb's copy carries only in-frame clones and drops some. The data contain 150,000 to 200,000 clones, roughly nine tenths of them singletons. The material sequenced was peripheral blood. These receptors were obtained from a woman aged 80 or over in a cohort sampled during active or convalescent COVID-19.

This sequence joins TRBV28 and TRBJ2-1, with no clear D. CDR3 length: 16 residues. Trimming took off 4 bases at V and 0 bases at J, with 13 bases between the two ends. Per germline, CDR1 MDHEN and CDR2 SYDVKM. The chain's CDR3 is CASSSPLTGSYNEQFF. CDR3 nucleotides: TGTGCCAGCAGTTCCCCCCTGACGGGCTCCTACAATGAGCAGTTCTTC.

The chain combines TRBV5-4 with TRBJ2-1, with 11 bases identical to TRBD2. This CDR3 has 16 amino acids. Unmatched junction bases numbered 0, after V lost 1 base and J lost 0 bases. Germline V gene data show CDR1 as SGHNT and CDR2 as YYREEE (reference sequence). The CDR3 DNA reads as TGTGCCAGCAGCTTGCTAGCGGGGGGCTCCTACAATGAGCAGTTCTTC. Translating gives CASSLLAGGSYNEQFF.

The V and J genes are TRBV19 and TRBJ2-5, with D possibly matching TRBD1 (6 bases). Trimming took off 2 bases at V and 2 bases at J, with 12 bases between the two ends. The length of the CDR3 is 15 residues. Germline assignment: CDR1 LNHDA and CDR2 SQIVND (reference sequence). The CDR3 sequence is CASSITFRGQETQYF. CDR3 bases: TGTGCCAGTAGTATAACGTTTAGGGGGCAAGAGACCCAGTACTTC.

This clone was recorded only once. The rearrangement links TRBV6-2 or TRBV6-3 to TRBJ2-3; tentative D call: TRBD2 (5 bases). The germline V gene encodes CDR1 MNHEY and CDR2 SVGEGT. V lost 2 bases to trimming and J lost 4 bases, with 13 bases between them. There are 15 residues in the CDR3. The CDR3 protein is CASSYLGGHADTQYF. The DNA for the CDR3 is TGTGCCAGCAGTTACCTCGGAGGCCACGCAGATACGCAGTATTTT.

This clone was detected only a few times. CDR3: CASRAGLETGELFF. CDR3 DNA sequence: TGCGCCAGCAGAGCAGGGTTGGAGACCGGGGAGCTGTTTTTT. J is TRBJ2-2 and V is TRBV10-1, with a tentative D call TRBD1 (5 bases). Looked up from germline, CDR1 is WNHNN and CDR2 is SYGVQD (reference sequence). This CDR3 comprises 14 residues. V was clipped by 6 bases and J by 5 bases, with 13 bases between them.

In this sample, this clone turned up a few times. CDR3: CASSLERAGEIYNSPLHF. In DNA, the CDR3 is TGTGCCAGCAGCTTAGAACGGGCAGGGGAGATCTATAATTCACCCCTCCACTTT. The chain has TRBV11-2 and TRBJ1-6; a weak D match, TRBD1 (6 bases). The CDR3 is 18 amino acids. Trimming removed 0 bases from V and 3 bases from J, with 15 bases in between. The germline V gene has CDR1 SGHAT and CDR2 FQNNGV.

This chain's CDR3 is CASSVSGINQPQHF. The CDR3 bases are TGTGCCAGCAGCGTATCTGGCATCAATCAGCCCCAGCATTTT. The genes are TRBV9 and TRBJ1-5; no definite D call. Trimming removed 1 base from V and 3 bases from J, with 8 bases in between. The germline gives CDR1 SGDLS, CDR2 YYNGEE. This CDR3 has 14 residues.

The J gene is TRBJ1-1, the V gene TRBV25-1; D might be TRBD1 (6 bases). The CDR3 is 16 residues long. CDR1 MGHDK and CDR2 SYGVNS come from the germline V gene. V lost 0 bases, J lost 4 bases, and 15 bases lay in between. In DNA form, the CDR3 reads TGTGCCAGCAGTGAATATCAGAAAACAGGGAGCACTGAAGCTTTCTTT. Residues: CASSEYQKTGSTEAFF.

The genes are TRBV7-6 and TRBJ2-7; tentatively, D is TRBD1 (6 bases). The length of the CDR3 is 15 residues. Deletions cut 4 bases from V and 2 bases from J, with 15 bases between. Per the germline V gene, CDR1 is SGHVS and CDR2 is FNYEAQ. The CDR3 protein is CASSSIRDTAYEQYF. In DNA, the CDR3 is TGTGCCAGCAGCTCCATCCGGGACACCGCCTACGAGCAGTACTTC.

V is TRBV25-1 and J is TRBJ2-1, with 8 bases identical to TRBD2. V trimming: 1 base; J trimming: 4 bases; junction bases outside the gene matches: 6. The CDR3 is made up of 16 amino acids. Germline assignment: CDR1 MGHDK and CDR2 SYGVNS. Written as DNA, the CDR3 is TGTGCCAGCAGTGAATCTGGCGGGAGGCAGTACAATGAGCAGTTCTTC. Encoded protein: CASSESGGRQYNEQFF.

V is TRBV29-1 and J is TRBJ1-1; no definite D call. The CDR3 has 12 residues. Trimming removed 5 bases at V and 4 bases at J, with 11 bases between. Germline V lookup: CDR1 SQVTM, CDR2 ANQGSEA. In nucleotides, the CDR3 is TGCAGCGTTTACCAGAGGAGCACTGAAGCTTTCTTT. The encoded protein is CSVYQRSTEAFF.

The chain links TRBV28 to TRBJ1-6; 8 positions match TRBD1. Trimming cost V 9 bases and J 6 bases; bases outside gene matches: 7. CDR3 length: 14 amino acids. The germline V gene encodes CDR1 MDHEN and CDR2 SYDVKM. CDR3 residues: CASLTGGINSPLHF. The DNA for the CDR3 is TGTGCCAGTCTCACAGGGGGGATTAATTCACCCCTCCACTTT.

The chain employs TRBV4-2 and TRBJ2-2; TRBD2 aligns across 7 bases. The germline CDR1 and CDR2 sequences are LGHNA and YNFKEQ. J was trimmed by 4 bases and V by 0 bases; bases with no gene match: 8. CDR3 size: 17 residues. CDR3 protein: CASSQEADPSGTGELFF. The CDR3 DNA reads TGTGCCAGCAGCCAAGAGGCGGACCCTAGCGGCACCGGGGAGCTGTTTTTT.

This chain joins TRBV6-5 and TRBJ2-3; no clear D gene. Germline CDR1 and CDR2: MNHEY and SVGAGI. Trimming stripped 5 bases from V and 7 bases from J, with 7 bases between. This CDR3 is 11 amino acids long. The CDR3 loop reads CASSQIYTQYF. CDR3 DNA: TGTGCCAGCAGTCAGATATATACGCAGTATTTT.

The chain links TRBV7-2 to TRBJ2-7; perhaps TRBD1 as D (6 bases). Trimming shortened V by 5 bases and J by 6 bases, and 8 bases separated the two germline ends. The CDR3 is 11 amino acids. Germline CDR1 is SGHTA and CDR2 is FQGNSA. CDR3 residues: CASSPGVEQYF. The CDR3 nucleotides read TGTGCCAGCAGCCCAGGGGTCGAGCAGTACTTC.

V gene TRBV10-1 combines with J gene TRBJ2-1, with 9 nucleotides matching TRBD1. Trimming removed 6 bases from V and 10 bases from J; junction bases left unmatched: 13. This CDR3 is built from 15 residues. CDR1 and CDR2 from the germline V gene are WNHNN and SYGVQD (reference sequence). Written as DNA, the CDR3 is TGCGCCAGCAGGGGAACCGGGACAGGGTCGAACGAGCAGTTCTTC. Its translation is CASRGTGTGSNEQFF.

This chain joins TRBV6-6 and TRBJ2-2; 8 bases match TRBD2. The CDR3 runs 16 residues. The junction had 7 bases not matched to a gene; V was cut back by 6 bases and J by 1 base. The V gene's germline CDR1 is MNHNY and CDR2 SVGAGI (reference sequence). CDR3 residues: CASRPAGGRNTGELFF. The CDR3 nucleotides are TGTGCCAGCAGGCCGGCGGGGGGAAGGAACACCGGGGAGCTGTTTTTT.

The J gene is TRBJ2-1, the V gene TRBV19, with 8 bases that match TRBD1. J gave up 4 bases and V 4 bases, and 12 bases lay outside the gene matches. Germline CDR1 LNHDA, CDR2 SQIVND (reference sequence). This CDR3 comprises 17 residues. The CDR3 nucleotides are TGTGCCAGTAGTAACACCGGATACCGGGACAGGTACAATGAGCAGTTCTTC. Translation: CASSNTGYRDRYNEQFF.